The rows below give T cell receptor beta chains drawn from one sample of a study of CD8+CD57+ T cells in acquired aplastic anemia. TCRdb called the reads again in MiXCR, with one record for every CDR3 protein. The data show about 70,000 distinct CDR3 sequences, around half seen once. The source material was sorted CD4+, CD8+, or CD8+CD57+ T cells (not recorded which) from PBMCs. The receptors were gathered from a human donor in good health, serving as a control. Each CDR3 is given with its conserved first and last residue.

v_call	j_call	cdr3_aa
TRBV15	TRBJ1-6	CATSTGQDNSPLHF
TRBV24-1	TRBJ2-5	CATSDLGLAGARETQYF
TRBV7-6	TRBJ2-7	CASSLATGYEQYF
TRBV29-1	TRBJ2-3	CSVLGEGDTQYF
TRBV7-9	TRBJ1-1	CASSVGFQGNTEAFF
TRBV10-3	TRBJ2-7	CAISGPSSYEQYF
TRBV27	TRBJ1-6	CASSYKGATSPLHF
TRBV7-9	TRBJ1-2	CASSLTTGTGYGYTF
TRBV5-1	TRBJ1-1	CASSGAGQGVGTEAFF
TRBV10-2	TRBJ1-1	CASSESGEGTEAFF
TRBV19	TRBJ1-5	CASSGQLNQPQHF
TRBV6-1	TRBJ1-2	CASSQTWGSYTF
TRBV6-4	TRBJ1-1	CASSDYFGVAFF
TRBV2	TRBJ2-1	CASSDYRAHEQFF
TRBV19	TRBJ2-7	CASSGQADYEQYF
TRBV29-1	TRBJ1-1	CSVSGGSRYTEAFF
TRBV19	TRBJ2-3	CASSSQTAGRNTQYF
TRBV4-3	TRBJ2-7	CASSQVLSGIYEQYF
TRBV20-1	TRBJ1-1	CSVKSQNTEAFF
TRBV15	TRBJ2-7	CATSREALYEQYF
TRBV25-1	TRBJ2-5	CASSDGQEGLETQYF
TRBV3-1	TRBJ2-7	CASSQGVAGVFEQYF
TRBV25-1	TRBJ1-1	CASSPLGRADDTEAFF
TRBV7-9	TRBJ2-3	CASTQRGSTDTQYF
TRBV6-5	TRBJ1-2	CASRQRGTLYGYTF
TRBV6-1	TRBJ1-3	CASSARPAGNTIYF
TRBV27	TRBJ1-6	CASSLVESNSPLHF
TRBV9	TRBJ2-1	CASSSGVAYNEQFF
TRBV5-1	TRBJ2-7	CASRIRLGSDEQYF
TRBV4-1	TRBJ2-1	CASSQGTVSYNEQFF
TRBV10-3	TRBJ2-5	CASRGGGLKTQYF